These 29 T cell receptor beta chains were sequenced from one sample in a study of T cells after yellow fever vaccination. TCRdb recomputed calls from the 5' RACE reads with MiXCR, one row per CDR3 protein. The data hold more than 200,000 distinct CDR3 sequences, with 3.6% observed a single time. Specimen: PBMCs, collected 15 days after the yellow fever booster vaccination. These receptors were obtained from a man aged 18 to 29 who received the YFV17D yellow fever vaccine.

At least ten counts were recorded for this clonotype. One junction end does not reproduce the germline sequence, and a read error may be involved. The V gene is TRBV7-2, the J gene TRBJ2-3; 10 bases align to TRBD2. The germline gives CDR1 SGHTA, CDR2 FQGNSA. The CDR3 has 14 amino acids. CDR3 amino acids: CASAIAGGTDTQYF. The DNA for the CDR3 is TGTGCCAGCGCCATAGCGGGGGGCACGGATACGCAGTATTTT.

This clonotype was observed a few times. The rearrangement links TRBV6-6 to TRBJ2-5; weak D call: TRBD1 (6 bases). V was cut by 2 bases and J by 4 bases, with 20 bases left in between. The CDR3 spans 17 residues. Germline V gene sequence: CDR1 MNHNY, CDR2 SVGAGI (reference sequence). CDR3 sequence reads: CASSYTLEGRRGETQYF. DNA for the CDR3: TGTGCCAGCAGTTACACCCTCGAGGGGCGCAGGGGAGAGACCCAGTACTTC.

The table lists this clonotype with many counts. The V call is TRBV7-9, the J call TRBJ2-5; D possibly corresponds to TRBD2 (6 bases). The CDR3 runs to 15 residues. CDR1 and CDR2 (germline): SEHNR, FQNEAQ (reference sequence). With 5 bases removed from V and 2 bases from J, the gap between germline ends came to 15 bases. The DNA for the CDR3 is TGTGCCAGCAGCCCATCCCAGGGAGGACAAGAGACCCAGTACTTC. Translating it yields CASSPSQGGQETQYF.

V is TRBV6-5 and J is TRBJ1-4; perhaps TRBD1 as D (6 bases). Germline lookup yields CDR1 MNHEY and CDR2 SVGAGI. V was shortened by 5 bases and J by 3 bases, with 10 bases between the two germline ends. The CDR3 extends over 14 amino acids. CDR3 nucleotides: TGTGCCAGCAGTCTGGGGGCTGCTAATGAAAAACTGTTTTTT. This gives the protein CASSLGAANEKLFF.

In this sample, this clonotype turned up many times. The chain uses TRBV12-3 or TRBV12-4 and TRBJ2-2; 8 nucleotides line up with TRBD1. The V segment lost 5 bases and the J segment 0 bases; nucleotides outside the gene matches: 5. The CDR3 consists of 16 residues. The DNA of the CDR3 is TGTGCCAGCAGTCCGCCACAGGGGGCGAACACCGGGGAGCTGTTTTTT. This translates into CASSPPQGANTGELFF.

The V call is TRBV7-9, the J call TRBJ1-4, with D possibly being TRBD1 (5 bases). Germline lookup yields CDR1 SEHNR and CDR2 FQNEAQ (reference sequence). The CDR3 is 14 amino acids. V was shortened by 3 bases and J by 7 bases, with 12 bases between the two germline ends. The CDR3 DNA reads as TGTGCCAGCAGCTTTGGGCAGGGATTTGAAAAACTGTTTTTT. As protein: CASSFGQGFEKLFF.

This clonotype was recorded at least ten times. This chain uses TRBV20-1 with TRBJ1-1; 9 positions agree with TRBD1. The CDR3 has 21 residues. J gave up 3 bases and V 0 bases, and 23 bases lay outside the gene matches. Germline CDR1 reads DFQATT; CDR2 reads SNEGSKA (reference sequence). The CDR3 spells CSARDLGGQGDRGLVYTEAFF. CDR3 coding DNA: TGCAGTGCTAGAGACCTAGGGGGACAGGGAGATAGGGGGTTAGTATACACTGAAGCTTTCTTT.

At least ten counts were recorded for this clonotype. The rearrangement uses TRBV9 and TRBJ1-5, with 10 bases fitting TRBD1. Trimming took 2 bases from V and 8 from J; bases not matched to a gene: 10. Germline V gene lookup returns CDR1 SGDLS and CDR2 YYNGEE. This CDR3 comprises 16 residues. The CDR3 nucleotides are TGTGCCAGCAGCGTCGGTGCGACAGGGGGCTCGGAGCCCCAGCATTTT. Protein sequence: CASSVGATGGSEPQHF.

Ten or more counts support this clonotype. This chain links TRBV7-2 with TRBJ1-2; D gene unclear. The CDR3 consists of 17 residues. Germline-derived CDR1 and CDR2 are SGHTA and FQGNSA. Trimming stripped 5 bases from V and 1 base from J, with 20 bases between. CDR3: CASSRTGESLFNYGYTF. In nucleotides, the CDR3 is TGTGCCAGCAGCCGAACCGGGGAGTCCCTTTTTAACTATGGCTACACCTTC.

This clonotype came up many times. The chain uses TRBV6-2 or TRBV6-3 and TRBJ1-5; D gene ambiguous. Deletions cut 4 bases from V and 7 bases from J, with 11 bases between. The CDR3 loop spans 13 amino acids. Germline values: CDR1 MNHEY, CDR2 SVGEGT. CDR3 region: CASSSWESQPQHF. The CDR3 DNA is TGTGCCAGCAGTTCTTGGGAGTCACAGCCCCAGCATTTT.

There are many counts of this clonotype. This rearrangement joins TRBV6-5 to TRBJ2-1; TRBD1 might be the D (6 bases). CDR1 MNHEY and CDR2 SVGAGI come from the germline V gene. This CDR3 has 14 amino acids. The V and J ends lost 6 bases and 1 base respectively, with 10 bases between them. CDR3: CASSRTVSYNEQFF. The DNA of the CDR3 is TGTGCCAGCAGCAGGACAGTTTCCTACAATGAGCAGTTCTTC.

This clonotype was seen at least ten times. CDR3 sequence (DNA): TGTGCCAGCAGCTTAGCGATATTGGACAGGGGCTCCTACGAGCAGTACTTC. Protein product: CASSLAILDRGSYEQYF. The chain carries TRBV7-9 and TRBJ2-7; 9 nucleotides line up with TRBD1. The CDR3 totals 17 residues. Germline CDR1 and CDR2: SEHNR and FQNEAQ (reference sequence). V dropped 0 bases and J dropped 0; count of bases not matched to a gene: 6.

This clonotype was found many times. V usage is TRBV25-1 and J usage is TRBJ2-3; 14 positions agree with TRBD2. V shed 3 bases, J shed 0 bases, and the junction held 17 bases outside the gene matches. The CDR3 sequence is 22 residues long. In germline, CDR1 is MGHDK, CDR2 SYGVNS. CDR3 loop: CASSEGLAGAKLIPTSTDTQYF. In nucleotides, the CDR3 is TGTGCCAGCAGTGAGGGACTAGCGGGAGCGAAACTAATCCCTACTAGCACAGATACGCAGTATTTT.

This clonotype was counted many times. The rearrangement joins TRBV6-5 to TRBJ2-3, with 7 bases lining up with TRBD1. The CDR3 is made up of 15 amino acids. V shed 5 bases, J shed 3 bases, and the junction held 8 bases outside the gene matches. Germline V lookup: CDR1 MNHEY, CDR2 SVGAGI. Here the CDR3 reads CASSRQGWGTDTQYF. The CDR3 DNA sequence: TGTGCCAGCAGTCGACAGGGATGGGGGACAGATACGCAGTATTTT.

This clonotype was seen ten or more times. This chain connects TRBV30 to TRBJ2-2, with 11 bases aligning to TRBD1. The CDR3 is 14 residues long. Germline V lookup: CDR1 GTSNPN, CDR2 SVGIG (reference sequence). J lost 5 bases, V lost 2 bases, and 1 base had no gene match. The CDR3, as DNA: TGTGCCTGGAGTTGGGACAGGGGGACCGGGGAGCTGTTTTTT. It translates to CAWSWDRGTGELFF.

This clonotype came up many times. This chain connects TRBV28 to TRBJ2-7; D may be TRBD1 (7 bases). V lost 3 bases and J 3 bases, leaving 12 bases between the germline ends. CDR1 and CDR2 from the germline V gene are MDHEN and SYDVKM. The CDR3 is 14 amino acids. The CDR3 DNA reads TGTGCCAGCAGTTTCCAGGGGGGAGGCTACGAGCAGTACTTC. Its protein is CASSFQGGGYEQYF. Variable domain in full (rest from reference TRBV28 and TRBJ2-7): DVKVTQSSRYLVKRTGEKVFLECVQDMDHENMFWYRQDPGLGLRLIYFSYDVKMKEKGDIPEGYSVSREKKERFSLILESASTNQTSMYLCASSFQGGGYEQYFGPGTRLTVT.

The table lists this clonotype with a few counts. The gene calls are TRBV3-1 and TRBJ2-5; tentative D call: TRBD2 (6 bases). CDR1 is LGHDT and CDR2 is YNNKEL in the germline V gene (reference sequence). The CDR3 contains 17 residues. Between the trimmed V and J ends, which lost 0 bases and 5 bases, there was a span of 19 bases. The CDR3 DNA follows: TGTGCCAGCAGCCAAGAGAGGGGCGCGGGACCTCAGGAGACCCAGTACTTC. Its translation: CASSQERGAGPQETQYF.

In this sample, this clonotype turned up many times. The chain joins TRBV12-3 or TRBV12-4 to TRBJ2-2; D gene uncertain. CDR3 length equals 15 residues. Trimming stripped 5 bases from V and 2 bases from J, with 12 bases between. CDR3 in DNA: TGTGCCAGCAGTCCCAGCCGTTTTAACACCGGGGAGCTGTTTTTT. Its protein is CASSPSRFNTGELFF.

This clonotype was observed many times. The rearrangement links TRBV5-1 to TRBJ2-1; D remains unclear. Between the trimmed V and J ends, which lost 0 bases and 10 bases, there was a span of 5 bases. CDR3 length equals 11 residues. CDR1 and CDR2 from the germline V gene are SGHRS and YFSETQ. The CDR3 region is CASSLEQEQFF. The CDR3, as DNA: TGCGCCAGCAGCTTGGAACAGGAGCAGTTCTTC.

This clonotype has at least ten counts. The chain employs TRBV20-1 and TRBJ2-7; D is undetermined. The germline CDR1 and CDR2 sequences are DFQATT and SNEGSKA (reference sequence). The length of the CDR3 is 13 residues. The V end lost 3 bases, the J end lost 2 bases, and 11 bases lay between the germline ends. In DNA form, the CDR3 reads TGCAGTGCTAGTGCCATAACTACCTACGAGCAGTACTTC. Protein: CSASAITTYEQYF.

This clonotype was seen at least ten times. The CDR3 DNA is TGCAGTGCTAGAGTAATAGCGGAGCAGTTCTTC. Residues: CSARVIAEQFF. The chain is built from TRBV20-1 and TRBJ2-1; a weak D match, TRBD2 (5 bases). Germline V gives CDR1 DFQATT, CDR2 SNEGSKA (reference sequence). This CDR3 has 11 residues. Trimming shortened V by 1 base and J by 10 bases, and 8 bases separated the two germline ends.

This clonotype was found many times. The chain joins TRBV6-2 or TRBV6-3 to TRBJ2-2; 7 bases are shared with TRBD2. Germline loops: CDR1 MNHEY, CDR2 SVGEGT. The CDR3 sequence is 18 residues long. V shed 2 bases and J 1 base; nucleotides not matched to a gene: 10. CDR3: CASSYPPFLAGNTGELFF. The CDR3 DNA sequence: TGTGCCAGCAGTTACCCTCCTTTCTTAGCGGGGAACACCGGGGAGCTGTTTTTT.

This clonotype was seen ten or more times. The rearrangement uses TRBV11-1 and TRBJ2-7; 9 positions match TRBD2. V lost 1 base to trimming and J lost 1 base; unmatched junction nucleotides: 5. The CDR3 sequence is 16 residues long. CDR1 and CDR2 from the germline V gene are SGHAT and FQDESV (reference sequence). As DNA, the CDR3 is TGTGCCAGCAGCTTAGAGATTAGCGGGGGATCCTACGAGCAGTACGTC. Translated: CASSLEISGGSYEQYV.

This clonotype has ten or more counts. The genes are TRBV15 and TRBJ2-1; no definite D call. Germline assignment: CDR1 LNHNV and CDR2 YYDKDF (reference sequence). The CDR3 loop spans 13 amino acids. V was pared by 6 bases and J by 3 bases, with 9 bases between. CDR3 sequence reads: CATSTINYNEQFF. In DNA, the CDR3 is TGTGCCACCAGTACAATTAACTACAATGAGCAGTTCTTC.

This clonotype has a count of ten or more. V is TRBV28 and J is TRBJ2-7, with no clear D. The germline V gene has CDR1 MDHEN and CDR2 SYDVKM. The CDR3 length is 16 residues. V lost 3 bases, J lost 3 bases, and 18 bases lay in between. The CDR3 spells CASSFSAGRRYYEQYV. The CDR3 coding sequence is TGTGCCAGCAGTTTTAGTGCCGGACGTAGGTACTACGAGCAGTACGTC.

The CDR3 loop reads CASSLSPAPNYGYTF. CDR3 in DNA: TGTGCCAGCAGCTTATCCCCGGCCCCTAACTATGGCTACACCTTC. This chain joins TRBV7-9 and TRBJ1-2; unclear D gene. This CDR3 comprises 15 residues. Germline CDR1 SEHNR, CDR2 FQNEAQ (reference sequence). V lost 2 bases and J lost 0, with 10 bases in between.

In its sample, this clonotype was seen many times. The CDR3 loop reads CASTPRGNSPLHF. The CDR3 DNA reads TGTGCCAGCACCCCCCGAGGGAATTCACCCCTCCACTTT. The V and J genes are TRBV7-2 and TRBJ1-6; no clear D. Germline V CDR1 and CDR2: SGHTA, FQGNSA. The CDR3 covers 13 residues. With 7 bases removed from V and 7 bases from J, the gap between germline ends came to 11 bases.

The chain is built from TRBV5-4 and TRBJ2-6, with D hard to call. From germline, CDR1 is SGHNT and CDR2 YYREEE (reference sequence). V lost 6 bases, J lost 4 bases, and 17 bases lay in between. There are 16 residues in the CDR3. Here the CDR3 reads CASTISRQSGANVLTF. CDR3 bases: TGTGCCAGCACCATATCACGGCAAAGCGGGGCCAACGTCCTGACTTTC.

About this clonotype: A much larger clone is a single base away; this may be a read error. The gene calls are TRBV5-1 and TRBJ2-1; D gene ambiguous. V was shortened by 4 bases and J by 6 bases, with 11 bases between the two germline ends. This CDR3 has 13 amino acids. Per the germline V gene, CDR1 is SGHRS and CDR2 is YFSETQ. The DNA of the CDR3 is TGCGCCAGCAGCCCCACCCGATCCAATGAGCAGTTCTTC. Translation gives CASSPTRSNEQFF.